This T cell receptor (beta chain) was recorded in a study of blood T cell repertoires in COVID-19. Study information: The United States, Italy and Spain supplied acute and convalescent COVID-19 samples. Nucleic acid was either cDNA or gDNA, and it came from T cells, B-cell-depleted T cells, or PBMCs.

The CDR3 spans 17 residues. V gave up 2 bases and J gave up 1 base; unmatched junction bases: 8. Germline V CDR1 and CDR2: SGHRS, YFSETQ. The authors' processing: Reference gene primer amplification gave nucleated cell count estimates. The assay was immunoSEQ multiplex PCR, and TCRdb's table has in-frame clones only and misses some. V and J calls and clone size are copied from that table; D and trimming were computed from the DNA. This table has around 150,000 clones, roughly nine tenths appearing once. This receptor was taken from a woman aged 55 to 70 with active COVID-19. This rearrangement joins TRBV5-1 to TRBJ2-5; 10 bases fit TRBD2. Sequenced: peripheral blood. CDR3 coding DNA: TGCGCCAGCAGCTTCCTACCTAGCGGGAGTGGCCAAGAGACCCAGTACTTC. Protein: CASSFLPSGSGQETQYF.